Listed below are T cell receptor beta chains from one sample, sequenced in a study of blood T cell repertoires in COVID-19. Produced via immunoSEQ multiplex PCR; TCRdb's table is partial and in-frame only. The sample contains roughly 130,000 clones, about 85% of which appear only once. Material: peripheral blood. The receptors were sampled from a woman between 65 and 79 years old with COVID-19, enrolled during active disease. Both conserved end residues are part of each CDR3. A D gene is named only where the DNA matches it firmly. The size entry is marked missing in some rows and otherwise reads once, few, many or a size class.

D,V,J,size,DNA,CDR3
TRBD1,TRBV19,TRBJ1-5,NA,TGTGCCACCAGGGGGACAGGGCTTGATCAGCCCCAGCATTTT,CATRGTGLDQPQHF
NA,TRBV5-1,TRBJ2-7,NA,TGCGCCAGCAGCTTGGATGTCGCCTACGAGCAGTACTTC,CASSLDVAYEQYF
NA,TRBV18,TRBJ1-6,NA,TGTGCCAGCTCACTTAACTCCTATAATTCACCCCTCCACTTT,CASSLNSYNSPLHF
NA,TRBV3-1/TRBV3-2,TRBJ1-2,NA,TGTGCCAGCAGCCAAGAATGGTCCCAGGGGAACTATGGCTACACCTTC,CASSQEWSQGNYGYTF
TRBD1,TRBV19,TRBJ1-6,NA,TGTGCCAGTAGTTGGCAGGGGGTCCCAAATTCACCCCTCCACTTT,CASSWQGVPNSPLHF
NA,TRBV10-3,TRBJ2-1,few,TGTGCCATCAGTACCAATCCCAGGGACAATGAGCAGTTCTTC,CAISTNPRDNEQFF
NA,TRBV7-2,TRBJ1-3,NA,TGTGCCAGCAGCTCCAGGGGAACCGGAAACACCATATATTTT,CASSSRGTGNTIYF
NA,TRBV19,TRBJ1-5,NA,TGTGCCAGTAACGGGAGGGCTCAACTTAGCAATCAGCCCCAGCATTTT,CASNGRAQLSNQPQHF
TRBD1,TRBV5-1,TRBJ2-3,NA,TGCGCCAGCAGCGACCGGGACAGGGGCACAGATACGCAGTATTTT,CASSDRDRGTDTQYF
TRBD2,TRBV9,TRBJ2-7,NA,TGTGCCAGCAGCCCCGGGACTATCGCCTACGAGCAGTACTTC,CASSPGTIAYEQYF
TRBD1,TRBV29-1,TRBJ1-2,NA,TGCAGCGTTGAAGATGGAGGGGGACAGGGGTTATATGGCTACACCTTC,CSVEDGGGQGLYGYTF
NA,TRBV30,TRBJ1-2,NA,TGTGCCTGGACAGGGATGCAGAGCTATGGCTACACCTTC,CAWTGMQSYGYTF
NA,TRBV9,TRBJ1-6,NA,TGTGCCAGCAGCGGGAGGGCAGCTAATTCACCCCTCCACTTT,CASSGRAANSPLHF
NA,TRBV6-2/TRBV6-3,TRBJ1-2,NA,TGTGCCAGCAGTTATGGGGGGGGCTACACCTTC,CASSYGGGYTF
NA,TRBV19,TRBJ1-5,NA,TGTGCCAGTTCGGGGGAAAGCGGTCAGCCCCAGCATTTT,CASSGESGQPQHF
TRBD1,TRBV30,TRBJ1-3,few,TGTGCCTGGGCAGGACAGGGGGCTCTATACACCATATATTTT,CAWAGQGALYTIYF
NA,TRBV5-4,TRBJ1-1,few,TGTGCCAGCAGCTTGGAGAGGGGAGGCACTGAAGCTTTCTTT,CASSLERGGTEAFF